This TCR beta chain was recorded in a study of blood T cell repertoires in COVID-19. The overall study: Samples came from the United States, Italy and Spain, spanning acute and convalescent COVID-19. PBMCs, B-cell-depleted T cells, or T cells were the source of the cDNA or gDNA that made up the material.

Sequencing was performed with immunoSEQ multiplex PCR; in TCRdb, only in-frame clones are kept and a portion is missing. The sample consists of 160,000 or so clones, 80% to 90% of them appearing once. The length of the CDR3 is 14 residues. Germline V gene lookup returns CDR1 MNHEY and CDR2 SVGAGI. V lost 8 bases to trimming and J lost 2 bases; unmatched junction nucleotides: 5. The sequence was collected from a woman aged 45-65 years with acute or convalescent COVID-19. This chain links TRBV6-5 with TRBJ2-3; 9 bases are shared with TRBD2. Material for sequencing was peripheral blood. In DNA form, the CDR3 reads TGTGCCAGCTCTAGCGGGATCGACACAGATACGCAGTATTTT. Translation: CASSSGIDTDTQYF.